This T cell receptor (beta chain) was observed in a study of control samples from healthy donors and cancer patients. Trimming at V came to 0 bases and at J to 3 bases, leaving 10 bases not matched to a gene. The CDR3 has 17 residues. Germline CDR1 reads SGHTA; CDR2 reads FQGNSA. Profiled with immunoSEQ multiplex PCR; TCRdb holds only in-frame clones, not every one. The sample holds roughly 90,000 clones, 70% to 90% seen once. The TCR comes from a woman aged 45 to 65 with colorectal cancer. V and J are TRBV7-2 and TRBJ1-1; 7 bases are shared with TRBD1. Sequencing was performed on PBMCs. The CDR3 loop reads CASSLAGQLGIHTEAFF. CDR3 bases: TGTGCCAGCAGCTTAGCGGGACAGTTGGGGATCCACACTGAAGCTTTCTTT.